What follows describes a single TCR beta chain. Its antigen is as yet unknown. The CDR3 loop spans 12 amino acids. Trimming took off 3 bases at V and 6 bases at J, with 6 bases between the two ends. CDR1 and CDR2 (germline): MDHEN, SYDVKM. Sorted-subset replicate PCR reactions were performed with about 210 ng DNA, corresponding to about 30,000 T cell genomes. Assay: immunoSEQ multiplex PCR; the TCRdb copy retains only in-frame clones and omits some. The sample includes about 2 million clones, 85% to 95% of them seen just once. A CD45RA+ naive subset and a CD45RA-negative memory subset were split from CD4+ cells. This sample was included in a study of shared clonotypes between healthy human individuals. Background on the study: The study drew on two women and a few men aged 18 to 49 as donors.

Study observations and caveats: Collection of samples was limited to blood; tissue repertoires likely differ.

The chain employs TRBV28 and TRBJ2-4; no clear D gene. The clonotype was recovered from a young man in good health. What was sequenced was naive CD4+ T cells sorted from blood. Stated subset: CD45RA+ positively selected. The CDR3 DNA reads TGTGCCAGCAGTTTGCATCCAAACATTCAGTACTTC. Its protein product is CASSLHPNIQYF. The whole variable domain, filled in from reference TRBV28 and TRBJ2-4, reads DVKVTQSSRYLVKRTGEKVFLECVQDMDHENMFWYRQDPGLGLRLIYFSYDVKMKEKGDIPEGYSVSREKKERFSLILESASTNQTSMYLCASSLHPNIQYFGAGTRLSVL.